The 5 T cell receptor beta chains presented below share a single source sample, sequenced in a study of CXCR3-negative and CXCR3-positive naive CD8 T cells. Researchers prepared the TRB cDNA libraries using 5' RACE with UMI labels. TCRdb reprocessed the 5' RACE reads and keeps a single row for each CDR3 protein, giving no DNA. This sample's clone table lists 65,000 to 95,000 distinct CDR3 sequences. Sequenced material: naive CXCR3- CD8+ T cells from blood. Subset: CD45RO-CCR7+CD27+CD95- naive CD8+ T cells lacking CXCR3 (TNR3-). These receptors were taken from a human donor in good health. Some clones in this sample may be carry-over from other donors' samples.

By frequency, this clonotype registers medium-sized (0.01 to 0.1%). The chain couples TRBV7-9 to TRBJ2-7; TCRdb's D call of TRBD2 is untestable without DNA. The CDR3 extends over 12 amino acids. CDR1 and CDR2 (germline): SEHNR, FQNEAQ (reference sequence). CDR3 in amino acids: CASSLDGGLEHF. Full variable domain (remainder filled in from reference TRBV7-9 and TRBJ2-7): DTGVSQNPRHKITKRGQNVTFRCDPISEHNRLYWYRQTLGQGPEFLTYFQNEAQLEKSRLLSDRFSAERPKGSFSTLEIQRTEQGDSAMYLCASSLDGGLEHFGPGTRLTVT.

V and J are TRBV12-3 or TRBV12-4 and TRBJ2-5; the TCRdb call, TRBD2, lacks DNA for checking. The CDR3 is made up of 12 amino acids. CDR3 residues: CASSSLEGTQYF.

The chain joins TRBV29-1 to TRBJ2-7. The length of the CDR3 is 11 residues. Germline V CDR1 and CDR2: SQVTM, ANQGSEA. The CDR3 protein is CSVYDTYEQYF.

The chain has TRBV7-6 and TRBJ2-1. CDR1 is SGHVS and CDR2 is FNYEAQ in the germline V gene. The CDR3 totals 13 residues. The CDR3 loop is CASSLGHYNEQFF.

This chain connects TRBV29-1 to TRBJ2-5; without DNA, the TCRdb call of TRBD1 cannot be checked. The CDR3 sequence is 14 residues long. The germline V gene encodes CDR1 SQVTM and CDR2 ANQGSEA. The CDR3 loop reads CSVEDGQGAGTQYF. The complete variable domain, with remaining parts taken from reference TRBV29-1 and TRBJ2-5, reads SAVISQKPSRDICQRGTSLTIQCQVDSQVTMMFWYRQQPGQSLTLIATANQGSEATYESGFVIDKFPISRPNLTFSTLTVSNMSPEDSSIYLCSVEDGQGAGTQYFGPGTRLLVL.